This T cell receptor beta chain derives from a study of T-cell memory formation after mild COVID-19. At the level of the study: Across donors, TCR clusters were largely donor specific.

V was clipped by 6 bases and J by 0 bases; unmatched bases: 3. This CDR3 comprises 15 residues. Germline V gene data show CDR1 as MNHNS and CDR2 as SASEGT. General study findings and limits: Whether day 37 second-wave clones are SARS-CoV-2-specific was not confirmed. Those CD4+ clones that contracted were mainly in CM and EM (CD8+ ones in EMRA).

Amplification by 5'RACE using constant-segment primers produced TCR alpha and TCR beta cDNA libraries that carried sample barcodes and UMIs. MiXCR, applied by TCRdb to the 5' RACE reads, yields one record per CDR3 protein. The profile shows 250,000 to 350,000 distinct CDR3 sequences, about 16% of them singletons. Of note for this clonotype: Its antigen is as yet unknown.

The V call is TRBV6-1, the J call TRBJ1-5; TRBD1 matches at 9 bases. This receptor was taken from a man aged 18 to 29 who had mild COVID-19 (a few samples of this study predate the infection). Cell type and time point are not known. Sequenced input: PBMCs or a T cell subset sorted from them (not recorded which). The CDR3 sequence: CASSDRGASNQPQHF. For the CDR3, the DNA is TGTGCCAGCAGCGACAGGGGGGCTAGCAATCAGCCCCAGCATTTT.